The rows below give T cell receptor beta chains drawn from one sample of a study of T cells in tumors after PD-1 blockade. Method: immunoSEQ multiplex PCR; TCRdb's copy keeps in-frame clones and lacks some. The table has approximately 47,000 clones, approximately 79% seen once; the top ten hold around 9.3%. This specimen consisted of PBMCs, obtained before anti-PD-1 therapy. The receptors here all came from a human donor with advanced basal cell or squamous cell carcinoma (not recorded which). Both conserved end residues are part of each CDR3. D genes are given only for firm matches. Clone size is stated in some rows and not others, as once, few, many or a class when expanded.

D: TRBD2
J: TRBJ2-2
size: -
V: TRBV5-5
CDR3: CASSLGVPGLAGNTGELFF
DNA: TGTGCCAGCAGCTTGGGGGTCCCGGGACTAGCAGGGAACACCGGGGAGCTGTTTTTT

D: TRBD2
J: TRBJ2-1
size: -
V: TRBV5-5
CDR3: CASSLGLAGTNEQFF
DNA: TGTGCCAGCAGCTTAGGACTAGCGGGAACGAATGAGCAGTTCTTC

D: -
J: TRBJ1-4
size: few
V: TRBV19
CDR3: CASRSLQDNEKLFF
DNA: TGTGCCAGTAGGTCGTTACAGGATAATGAAAAACTGTTTTTT

D: TRBD2
J: TRBJ2-5
size: -
V: TRBV11-3
CDR3: CASSLDGREEETQYF
DNA: TGTGCCAGCAGCTTAGACGGGAGGGAGGAAGAGACCCAGTACTTC

D: TRBD1
J: TRBJ1-5
size: few
V: TRBV2
CDR3: CASSLTGGVNQPQHF
DNA: TGTGCCAGCAGTCTGACAGGGGGCGTCAATCAGCCCCAGCATTTT

D: -
J: TRBJ1-1
size: once
V: TRBV19
CDR3: CASSIDLSQLQTEAFF
DNA: TGTGCCAGTAGTATAGATCTGTCACAGCTTCAGACTGAAGCTTTCTTT

D: -
J: TRBJ2-3
size: once
V: TRBV2
CDR3: CASSAGADTQYF
DNA: TGTGCCAGCAGTGCGGGGGCGGATACGCAGTATTTT

D: -
J: TRBJ2-3
size: -
V: TRBV27
CDR3: CASSLGRSRITDTQYF
DNA: TGTGCCAGCAGTTTAGGACGCTCTAGGATTACAGATACGCAGTATTTT

D: TRBD2
J: TRBJ2-2
size: -
V: TRBV2
CDR3: CASTGTSGTGELFF
DNA: TGTGCCAGCACCGGGACTAGCGGGACCGGGGAGCTGTTTTTT

D: -
J: TRBJ2-5
size: once
V: TRBV7-8
CDR3: CASSLAFPSYQETQYF
DNA: TGTGCCAGCAGCTTAGCTTTCCCGAGCTACCAAGAGACCCAGTACTTC

D: -
J: TRBJ1-1
size: -
V: TRBV19
CDR3: CASSMFMGSRTEAFF
DNA: TGTGCCAGTAGTATGTTTATGGGAAGTAGGACTGAAGCTTTCTTT

D: TRBD1
J: TRBJ2-5
size: -
V: TRBV4-1
CDR3: CASSQPTQGLQETQYF
DNA: TGCGCCAGCAGCCAACCAACACAGGGGCTTCAAGAGACCCAGTACTTC

D: -
J: TRBJ1-3
size: -
V: TRBV7-9
CDR3: CASTKEGGAGSGNTIYF
DNA: TGTGCCAGCACCAAAGAGGGGGGTGCAGGGTCTGGAAACACCATATATTTT

D: -
J: TRBJ2-5
size: -
V: TRBV7-9
CDR3: CASSLEGIIRETQYF
DNA: TGTGCCAGCAGCTTAGAGGGCATAATACGAGAGACCCAGTACTTC

D: TRBD1
J: TRBJ1-2
size: -
V: TRBV15
CDR3: CATSAQTGGIGYTF
DNA: TGTGCCACCAGCGCCCAGACAGGGGGCATTGGCTACACCTTC

D: -
J: TRBJ2-7
size: -
V: TRBV6-5
CDR3: CASSYGGGTYEQYF
DNA: TGTGCCAGCAGTTACGGAGGAGGGACCTACGAGCAGTACTTC

D: TRBD1
J: TRBJ1-2
size: few
V: TRBV5-1
CDR3: CASSLAVIQGVGYTF
DNA: TGCGCCAGCAGCTTGGCCGTTATCCAGGGGGTGGGCTACACCTTC

D: -
J: TRBJ1-5
size: -
V: TRBV9
CDR3: CASSVAGGSNQPQHF
DNA: TGTGCCAGCAGCGTAGCGGGGGGTAGCAATCAGCCCCAGCATTTT

D: TRBD2
J: TRBJ2-1
size: -
V: TRBV4-2
CDR3: CASSSIPSGRSGEQFF
DNA: TGTGCCAGCAGCTCCATCCCAAGCGGGAGATCAGGCGAGCAGTTCTTC

D: TRBD1
J: TRBJ2-7
size: -
V: TRBV15
CDR3: CATSREMKGGLDEQYF
DNA: TGTGCCACCAGCAGAGAAATGAAAGGGGGCCTGGACGAGCAGTACTTC

D: TRBD1
J: TRBJ2-7
size: many
V: TRBV15
CDR3: CATSSRDRGSYEQYF
DNA: TGTGCCACCAGCTCTCGGGACAGGGGCTCCTACGAGCAGTACTTC

D: -
J: TRBJ2-4
size: -
V: TRBV10-1
CDR3: CAPPAVGERGSVAKNIQYF
DNA: TGCGCCCCCCCAGCTGTTGGAGAGAGGGGCAGCGTAGCCAAAAACATTCAGTACTTC

D: -
J: TRBJ2-6
size: -
V: TRBV24-1
CDR3: CATSDVSGQGAGANVLTF
DNA: TGTGCCACCAGTGATGTGAGCGGGCAGGGAGCTGGGGCCAACGTCCTGACTTTC

D: -
J: TRBJ2-1
size: -
V: TRBV14
CDR3: CASSQDRAAAYNEQFF
DNA: TGTGCCAGCAGCCAAGATAGAGCAGCAGCCTACAATGAGCAGTTCTTC

D: TRBD2
J: TRBJ2-7
size: -
V: TRBV28
CDR3: CASSPGLAEGTSYYF
DNA: TGTGCCAGCAGCCCGGGACTAGCGGAGGGTACGAGTTATTACTTC